Listed below are T cell receptor beta chains from one sample, sequenced in a study of T cells in Graves' hyperthyroidism and ophthalmopathy. TCRdb used MiXCR to reprocess the multiplex PCR reads, holding one entry per CDR3 protein. The table has over 650,000 distinct CDR3 sequences, about 17% seen once. The material sequenced was blood. Receptors originate from a man aged 18 to 30 with Graves' hyperthyroidism. The CDR3 runs from the conserved cysteine through the conserved F or W. A D gene is named only where the DNA matches it firmly. The size of a clone is reported for some rows only, either as once, few or many, or as a class for expanded clones.

j_gene,abundance,v_gene,d_gene,CDR3aa,CDR3nt
TRBJ2-7,NA,TRBV20-1,NA,CSARGAGEFTYEQYF,TGCAGTGCTAGAGGGGCAGGAGAGTTTACCTACGAGCAGTACTTC
TRBJ2-7,few,TRBV7-9,NA,CASSLERKYEQYF,TGTGCCAGCAGCTTGGAGAGGAAGTACGAGCAGTACTTC
TRBJ2-3,NA,TRBV7-6,NA,CASSSVAFTDTQYF,TGTGCCAGCAGCTCCGTGGCCTTCACAGATACGCAGTATTTT
TRBJ2-1,NA,TRBV15,NA,CATSRRFGDTPNEQFF,TGTGCCACCAGCCGTCGATTTGGGGACACCCCCAATGAGCAGTTCTTC
TRBJ2-7,few,TRBV19,TRBD2,CASSGSGTSGRLNRYEQYF,TGTGCCAGTAGTGGCTCCGGGACTAGCGGGAGGCTAAACAGATACGAGCAGTACTTC
TRBJ2-1,many,TRBV20-1,TRBD2,CSVLAGLPEQFF,TGCAGTGTACTAGCGGGTTTACCGGAGCAGTTCTTC
TRBJ2-2,many,TRBV7-6,NA,CASSIPWGRGTGELFF,TGTGCCAGCAGCATCCCATGGGGCAGAGGCACCGGGGAGCTGTTTTTT
TRBJ2-4,many,TRBV12-3/TRBV12-4,TRBD1,CASNTGTGSDIQYF,TGTGCCAGCAACACAGGGACAGGGTCGGACATTCAGTACTTC
TRBJ1-2,many,TRBV11-2,TRBD1,CASTPGGYNYGYTF,TGTGCCAGCACTCCAGGGGGCTACAACTATGGCTACACCTTC
TRBJ1-1,many,TRBV20-1,TRBD1,CSAAGGGEAFF,TGCAGTGCTGCAGGGGGCGGTGAAGCTTTCTTT
TRBJ1-4,NA,TRBV7-2,NA,CASSLRRADEELFF,TGTGCCAGCAGCTTGAGGCGGGCGGATGAAGAACTGTTTTTT
TRBJ1-1,many,TRBV28,NA,CASSSPSVGEAFF,TGTGCCAGCAGTTCCCCCTCTGTCGGTGAAGCTTTCTTT
TRBJ2-3,NA,TRBV27,NA,CASGASASGTDTQYF,TGTGCCAGCGGAGCCTCAGCTAGCGGCACAGATACGCAGTATTTT
TRBJ2-7,many,TRBV28,NA,CASRPYNRDEQYF,TGTGCCAGCAGACCGTATAACAGGGATGAGCAGTACTTC
TRBJ2-7,many,TRBV12-3/TRBV12-4,NA,CASSLKGLARYEQYF,TGTGCCAGCAGTTTAAAGGGGCTAGCCCGGTACGAGCAGTACTTC
TRBJ2-1,many,TRBV12-3/TRBV12-4,TRBD2,CASRWAGANHEQFF,TGTGCCAGCAGGTGGGCGGGAGCTAACCATGAGCAGTTCTTC
TRBJ2-1,many,TRBV28,TRBD2,CASSLRGRDYNEQFF,TGTGCCAGCAGTTTACGCGGGAGGGATTACAATGAGCAGTTCTTC
TRBJ2-7,few,TRBV7-9,TRBD1,CASTDGDRAYEQYF,TGTGCCAGCACCGATGGGGACAGGGCCTACGAGCAGTACTTC
TRBJ2-5,NA,TRBV3-1,TRBD2,CASSQDRRAGGVSGETQYF,TGTGCCAGCAGCCAAGATAGGCGAGCGGGAGGAGTCTCGGGGGAGACCCAGTACTTC
TRBJ1-4,NA,TRBV15,NA,CATRAGATNEKLFF,TGTGCCACGAGGGCAGGCGCGACTAATGAAAAACTGTTTTTT
TRBJ1-2,few,TRBV12-3/TRBV12-4,NA,CASSLGLGYTF,TGTGCCAGCAGTTTGGGGCTGGGCTACACCTTC
TRBJ1-3,few,TRBV6-1,NA,CATQGRSPNTIYF,TGTGCCACCCAGGGACGTTCCCCAAACACCATATATTTT
TRBJ1-2,NA,TRBV30,NA,CAWIARAGGDGYTF,TGTGCCTGGATCGCGCGGGCTGGAGGGGATGGCTACACCTTC
TRBJ2-7,many,TRBV7-8,NA,CASSPTHSSGYEQYF,TGTGCCAGCAGCCCCACCCACAGCTCCGGTTACGAGCAGTACTTC
TRBJ2-1,many,TRBV20-1,TRBD2,CSATKAGGGLHEQFF,TGCAGTGCTACGAAAGCGGGAGGAGGCCTCCATGAGCAGTTCTTC
TRBJ1-3,many,TRBV5-1,TRBD1,CASSFGTAGNTIYF,TGTGCCAGCAGCTTTGGGACAGCTGGAAACACCATATATTTT
TRBJ2-2,many,TRBV30,NA,CAWSVVGITGELFF,TGTGCCTGGAGTGTAGTCGGGATAACCGGGGAGCTGTTTTTT
TRBJ2-4,NA,TRBV7-2,NA,CASSLEGTRINIQYF,TGTGCCAGCAGCTTAGAGGGGACCCGTATAAACATTCAGTACTTC
TRBJ1-2,NA,TRBV9,NA,CAGSSTLGKNYGYTF,TGTGCCGGCAGCTCTACTCTCGGGAAAAACTATGGCTACACCTTC
TRBJ2-7,few,TRBV4-3,TRBD1,CASSQDLRQGSYEQYF,TGCGCCAGCAGCCAAGATTTGAGACAGGGGTCCTACGAGCAGTACTTC
TRBJ2-1,few,TRBV29-1,TRBD2,CSVEGLAGPYNEQFF,TGCAGCGTTGAAGGTCTAGCGGGACCCTACAATGAGCAGTTCTTC
TRBJ1-1,few,TRBV6-2/TRBV6-3,TRBD1,CASRGTEMGKAFF,TGTGCCAGCAGGGGGACAGAAATGGGGAAAGCTTTCTTT
TRBJ1-5,many,TRBV12-3/TRBV12-4,TRBD1,CASSDRGGYSNQPQHF,TGTGCCAGCAGCGACAGGGGGGGATATAGCAATCAGCCCCAGCATTTT
TRBJ2-1,few,TRBV5-4,NA,CASSLVVGDYNEQFF,TGTGCCAGCAGCTTGGTAGTCGGAGACTACAATGAGCAGTTCTTC
TRBJ2-7,NA,TRBV7-9,NA,CASSWLSGRASHGQYF,TGTGCCAGCAGCTGGCTGAGCGGGCGAGCAAGCCACGGGCAGTACTTC
TRBJ1-4,many,TRBV28,NA,CASSLFGSANEKLFF,TGTGCCAGCAGTTTATTCGGCTCGGCTAATGAAAAACTGTTTTTT
TRBJ2-3,many,TRBV20-1,TRBD1,CSAISGTVADTQYF,TGCAGTGCCATCTCCGGGACAGTAGCAGATACGCAGTATTTT
TRBJ2-2,NA,TRBV9,NA,CASSVALETGELFF,TGTGCCAGCAGCGTAGCTTTGGAGACCGGGGAGCTGTTTTTT
TRBJ1-2,many,TRBV2,NA,CASSDRGNYGYTF,TGTGCCAGCAGTGATCGGGGTAACTATGGCTACACCTTC
TRBJ2-1,NA,TRBV9,TRBD1,CASSALGQRSYNEQFF,TGTGCCAGCAGCGCGTTGGGACAGCGCTCCTACAATGAGCAGTTCTTC
TRBJ2-7,few,TRBV7-3,TRBD2,CASSPGSGSDEQYF,TGTGCCAGCAGCCCCGGCAGCGGGAGTGACGAGCAGTACTTC
TRBJ1-2,NA,TRBV4-2,NA,CASSHPQDAGYTF,TGTGCCAGCAGCCACCCACAGGACGCGGGCTACACCTTC
TRBJ1-5,few,TRBV20-1,NA,CSARSVSNQPQHF,TGCAGTGCTCGGTCGGTTAGCAATCAGCCCCAGCATTTT
TRBJ2-1,few,TRBV24-1,NA,CATSDLRRGIYNEQFF,TGTGCCACCAGTGATTTGAGGCGGGGCATATACAATGAGCAGTTCTTC
TRBJ2-5,NA,TRBV3-1,TRBD2,CASSQELAYSGSRETQYF,TGTGCCAGCAGCCAAGAACTGGCCTATAGCGGGAGTAGGGAGACCCAGTACTTC
TRBJ2-7,many,TRBV18,NA,CASSPPGQRTNEQYF,TGTGCCAGCTCACCCCCTGGACAGCGGACGAACGAGCAGTACTTC
TRBJ1-5,NA,TRBV20-1,NA,CSARGNRNQPQHF,TGCAGTGCTAGAGGCAACAGAAATCAGCCCCAGCATTTT
TRBJ1-6,NA,TRBV6-1,TRBD1,CASSPRTGAAFSPLHF,TGTGCCAGCAGCCCCCGGACAGGGGCCGCTTTTTCACCCCTCCACTTT
TRBJ2-7,many,TRBV28,NA,CASTFGDSDEQYF,TGTGCCAGCACCTTTGGGGATAGCGACGAGCAGTACTTC
TRBJ1-4,few,TRBV28,NA,CASSLSGAEKLFF,TGTGCCAGCAGTTTATCCGGGGCTGAAAAACTGTTTTTT
TRBJ2-7,many,TRBV11-2,NA,CASSFRTDYEQYF,TGTGCCAGCAGCTTCAGGACAGATTACGAGCAGTACTTC
TRBJ1-6,many,TRBV28,TRBD1,CASSSPTGGHSPLHF,TGTGCCAGCAGTTCACCGACAGGGGGCCATTCACCCCTCCACTTT
TRBJ2-5,many,TRBV10-3,TRBD2,CAISLSGRGETQYF,TGTGCCATCAGTCTTAGCGGGAGGGGTGAGACCCAGTACTTC
TRBJ2-1,NA,TRBV6-5,TRBD2,CASSYSSSGTSYNEQFF,TGTGCCAGCAGTTACTCGTCTAGCGGGACCTCCTACAATGAGCAGTTCTTC
TRBJ2-7,few,TRBV20-1,NA,CSARDRTRQYF,TGCAGTGCTAGAGATAGGACAAGGCAGTACTTC